This T cell receptor beta chain was captured in a study of radiation and T cells in renal cell carcinoma. CDR1 and CDR2 (germline): SGHTA, FQGNSA. There are 13 residues in the CDR3. V was pared by 2 bases and J by 14 bases, with 13 bases between. The table lists this clone with a few counts. Its cognate antigen is unknown. Sequencing was performed with immunoSEQ multiplex PCR; in TCRdb, only in-frame clones are kept and a portion is missing. The sample records around 19,000 clones, around 55% being singletons. Study-wide results and caveats: Top 100 clonotypes averaged about 54% in irradiated versus around 45% in nephrectomy-only tumors. Sampling covered only 0.75 to 1 g of each tumor. Pretreatment tumor biopsies were lacking, so baseline clonotypes are unknown.

Documented treatment: 15 Gy SBRT to primary tumor, nephrectomy 4 weeks later. Nephrectomy followed 15 Gy stereotactic body radiation by 4 weeks. The V and J genes are TRBV7-2 and TRBJ1-6; unclear D gene. Specimen: tumor tissue, collected from a patient whose treatment included radiotherapy and nephrectomy. The TCR sequence derives from a man aged 45-60 years with renal cell carcinoma. CDR3 DNA sequence: TGTGCCAGCAGCTTAAGGTTCGGGGAGACCCTCCACTTT. Translation: CASSLRFGETLHF. The whole variable domain, remainder taken from reference TRBV7-2 and TRBJ1-6, is GAGVSQSPSNKVTEKGKDVELRCDPISGHTALYWYRQSLGQGLEFLIYFQGNSAPDKSGLPSDRFSAERTGGSVSTLTIQRTQQEDSAVYLCASSLRFGETLHFGNGTRLTVT.